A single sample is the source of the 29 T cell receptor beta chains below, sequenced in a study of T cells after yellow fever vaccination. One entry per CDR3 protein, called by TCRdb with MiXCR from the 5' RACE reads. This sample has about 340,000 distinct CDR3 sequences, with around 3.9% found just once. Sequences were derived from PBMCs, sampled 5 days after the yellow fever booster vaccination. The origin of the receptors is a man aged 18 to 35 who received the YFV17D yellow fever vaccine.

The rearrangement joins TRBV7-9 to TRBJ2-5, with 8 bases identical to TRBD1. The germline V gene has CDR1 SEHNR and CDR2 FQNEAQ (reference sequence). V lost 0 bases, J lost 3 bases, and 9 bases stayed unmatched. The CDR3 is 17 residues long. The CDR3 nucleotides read TGTGCCAGCAGCTTAGCTTCTGGGACAGGCCCCGAAGAGACCCAGTACTTC. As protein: CASSLASGTGPEETQYF.

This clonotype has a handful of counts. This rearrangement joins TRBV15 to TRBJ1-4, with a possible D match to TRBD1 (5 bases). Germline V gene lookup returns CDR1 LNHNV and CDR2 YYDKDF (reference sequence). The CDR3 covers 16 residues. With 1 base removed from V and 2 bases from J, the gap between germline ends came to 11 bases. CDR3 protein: CATSRGGAGTNEKLFF. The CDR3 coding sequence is TGTGCCACCAGCAGAGGGGGCGCAGGCACTAATGAAAAACTGTTTTTT.

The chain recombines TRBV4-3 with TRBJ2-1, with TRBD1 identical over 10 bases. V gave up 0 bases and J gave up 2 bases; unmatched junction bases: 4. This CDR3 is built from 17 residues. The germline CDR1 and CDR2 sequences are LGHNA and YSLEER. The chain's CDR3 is CASSQDRQGAAYNEQFF. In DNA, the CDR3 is TGCGCCAGCAGCCAAGACAGACAGGGGGCCGCCTACAATGAGCAGTTCTTC.

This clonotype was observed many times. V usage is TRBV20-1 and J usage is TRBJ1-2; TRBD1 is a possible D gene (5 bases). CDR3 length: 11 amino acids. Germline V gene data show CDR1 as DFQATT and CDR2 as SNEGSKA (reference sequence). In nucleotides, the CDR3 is TGCAGCGCGGGCGTCCAGGGTGGCTACACCTTC. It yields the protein CSAGVQGGYTF.

The CDR3 reads CASTPAGTDTQYF. CDR3 in DNA: TGTGCCAGCACCCCAGCCGGCACAGATACGCAGTATTTT. The chain is built from TRBV27 and TRBJ2-3, with no clear D. The V end was cut by 7 bases, the J end by 1 base, with 9 bases between. The CDR3 totals 13 residues. Germline V gene lookup returns CDR1 MNHEY and CDR2 SMNVEV (reference sequence).

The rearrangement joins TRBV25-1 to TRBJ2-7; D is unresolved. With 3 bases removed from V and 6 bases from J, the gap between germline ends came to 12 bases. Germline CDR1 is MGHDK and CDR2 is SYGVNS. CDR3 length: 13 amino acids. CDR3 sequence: CASSELGRREQYF. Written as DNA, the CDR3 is TGTGCCAGCAGTGAGCTGGGTCGTCGCGAGCAGTACTTC.

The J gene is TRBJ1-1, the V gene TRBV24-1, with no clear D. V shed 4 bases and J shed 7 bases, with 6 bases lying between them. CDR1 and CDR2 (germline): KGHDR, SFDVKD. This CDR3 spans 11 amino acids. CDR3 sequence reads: CATSEGNEAFF. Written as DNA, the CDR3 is TGTGCCACCAGTGAGGGGAATGAAGCTTTCTTT.

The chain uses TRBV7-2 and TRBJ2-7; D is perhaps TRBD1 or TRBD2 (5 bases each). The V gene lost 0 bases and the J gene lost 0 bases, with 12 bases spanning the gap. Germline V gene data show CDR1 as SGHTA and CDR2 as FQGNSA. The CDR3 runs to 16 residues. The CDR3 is CASSLAFVRGSYEQYF. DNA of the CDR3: TGTGCCAGCAGCTTAGCGTTCGTGAGGGGCTCCTACGAGCAGTACTTC.

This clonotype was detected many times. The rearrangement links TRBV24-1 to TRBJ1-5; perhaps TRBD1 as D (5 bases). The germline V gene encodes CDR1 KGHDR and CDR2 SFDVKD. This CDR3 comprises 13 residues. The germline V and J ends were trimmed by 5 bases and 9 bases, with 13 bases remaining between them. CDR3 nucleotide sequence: TGTGCCACCAGTGGAACAGGAGATTGGCCCCAGCATTTT. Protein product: CATSGTGDWPQHF.

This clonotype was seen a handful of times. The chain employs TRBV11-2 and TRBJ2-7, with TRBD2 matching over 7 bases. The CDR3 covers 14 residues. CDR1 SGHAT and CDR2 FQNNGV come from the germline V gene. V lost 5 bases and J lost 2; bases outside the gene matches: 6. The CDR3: CASSPGLPPYEQYV. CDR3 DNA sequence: TGTGCCAGCAGCCCGGGACTACCACCCTACGAGCAGTACGTC.

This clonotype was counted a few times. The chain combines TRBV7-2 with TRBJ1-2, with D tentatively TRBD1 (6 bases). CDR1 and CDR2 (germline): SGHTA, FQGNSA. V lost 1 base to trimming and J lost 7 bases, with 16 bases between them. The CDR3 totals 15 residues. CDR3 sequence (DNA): TGTGCCAGCAGCTTAGATTGGGCAGGGGAGGCTGGCTACACCTTC. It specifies CASSLDWAGEAGYTF.

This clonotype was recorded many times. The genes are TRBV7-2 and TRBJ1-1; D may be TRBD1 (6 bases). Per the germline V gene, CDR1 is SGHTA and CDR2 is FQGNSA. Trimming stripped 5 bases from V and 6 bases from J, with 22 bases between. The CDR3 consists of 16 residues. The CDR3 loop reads CASSRGTPLVGAEAFF. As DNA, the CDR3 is TGTGCCAGCAGCCGGGGGACACCCTTAGTGGGGGCTGAAGCTTTCTTT.

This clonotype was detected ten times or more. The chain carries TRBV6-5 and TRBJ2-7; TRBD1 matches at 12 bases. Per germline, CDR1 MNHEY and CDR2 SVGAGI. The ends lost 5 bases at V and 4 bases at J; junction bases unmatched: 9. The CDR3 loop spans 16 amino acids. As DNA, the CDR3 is TGTGCCAGCAGTCGCTCTCCGGGACAGGGGGCTTACGAGCAGTACTTC. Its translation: CASSRSPGQGAYEQYF.

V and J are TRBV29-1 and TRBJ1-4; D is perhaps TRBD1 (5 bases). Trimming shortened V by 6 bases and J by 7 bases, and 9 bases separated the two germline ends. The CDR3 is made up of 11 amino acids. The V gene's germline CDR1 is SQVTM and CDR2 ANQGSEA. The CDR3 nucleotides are TGCAGCGTGACAGATATTGAAAAACTGTTTTTT. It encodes CSVTDIEKLFF.

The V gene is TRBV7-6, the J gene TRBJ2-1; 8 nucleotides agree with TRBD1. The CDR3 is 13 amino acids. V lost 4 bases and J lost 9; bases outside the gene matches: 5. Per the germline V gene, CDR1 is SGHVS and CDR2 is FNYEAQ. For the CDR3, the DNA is TGTGCCAGCAGCTGGCAGGGGGCGCGTGAGCAGTTCTTC. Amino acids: CASSWQGAREQFF. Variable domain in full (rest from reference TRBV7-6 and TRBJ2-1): GAGVSQSPRYKVTKRGQDVALRCDPISGHVSLYWYRQALGQGPEFLTYFNYEAQQDKSGLPNDRFSAERPEGSISTLTIQRTEQRDSAMYRCASSWQGAREQFFGPGTRLTVL.

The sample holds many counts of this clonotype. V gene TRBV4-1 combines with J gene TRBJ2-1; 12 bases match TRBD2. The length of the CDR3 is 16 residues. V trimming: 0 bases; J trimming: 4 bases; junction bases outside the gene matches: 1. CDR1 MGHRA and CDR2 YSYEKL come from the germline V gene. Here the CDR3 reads CASSQEGTSGYNEQFF. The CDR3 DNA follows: TGCGCCAGCAGCCAAGAAGGGACTAGCGGGTACAATGAGCAGTTCTTC.

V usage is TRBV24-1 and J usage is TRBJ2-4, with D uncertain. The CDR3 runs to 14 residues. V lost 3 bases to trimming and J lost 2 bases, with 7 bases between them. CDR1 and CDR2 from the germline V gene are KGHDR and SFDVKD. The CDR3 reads CATSDGGSKNIQYF. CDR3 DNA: TGTGCCACCAGTGATGGCGGATCCAAAAACATTCAGTACTTC.

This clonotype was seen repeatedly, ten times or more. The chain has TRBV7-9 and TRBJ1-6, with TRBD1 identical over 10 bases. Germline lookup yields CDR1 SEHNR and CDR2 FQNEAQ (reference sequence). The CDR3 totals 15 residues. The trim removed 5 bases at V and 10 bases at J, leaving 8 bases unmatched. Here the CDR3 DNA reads TGTGCCAGCAGCCCGCGGACAGGGGGGAGATCACCCCTCCACTTT. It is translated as CASSPRTGGRSPLHF.

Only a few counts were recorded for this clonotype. The CDR3 nucleotides are TGCGCCAGCAGCACCGGGACTAGCGGGGGGTTCCGCACAGATACGCAGTATTTT. Amino acids: CASSTGTSGGFRTDTQYF. This sequence joins TRBV5-1 and TRBJ2-3; 15 bases line up with TRBD2. The CDR3 loop spans 18 amino acids. With V trimmed by 4 bases and J by 1 base, 7 bases remained unmatched. Germline CDR1 reads SGHRS; CDR2 reads YFSETQ.

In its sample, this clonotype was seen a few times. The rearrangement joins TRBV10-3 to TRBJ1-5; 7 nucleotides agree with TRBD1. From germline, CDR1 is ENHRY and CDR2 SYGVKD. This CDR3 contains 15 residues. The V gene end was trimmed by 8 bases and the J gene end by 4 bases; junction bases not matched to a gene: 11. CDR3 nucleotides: TGTGCCATCCACCCGGGACAGTCGAGTAATCAGCCCCAGCATTTT. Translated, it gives CAIHPGQSSNQPQHF.

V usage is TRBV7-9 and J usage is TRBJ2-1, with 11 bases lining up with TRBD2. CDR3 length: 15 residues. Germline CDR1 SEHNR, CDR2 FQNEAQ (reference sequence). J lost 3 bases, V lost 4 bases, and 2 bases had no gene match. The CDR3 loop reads CASSSSGGNYNEQFF. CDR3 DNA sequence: TGTGCCAGCAGCTCTAGCGGGGGGAACTACAATGAGCAGTTCTTC.

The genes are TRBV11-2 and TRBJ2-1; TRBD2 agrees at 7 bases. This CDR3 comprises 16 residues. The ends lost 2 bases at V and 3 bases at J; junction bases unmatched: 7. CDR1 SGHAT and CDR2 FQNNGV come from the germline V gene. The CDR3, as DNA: TGTGCCAGCAGCTTACTACGTCTAGCGGACTACAATGAGCAGTTCTTC. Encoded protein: CASSLLRLADYNEQFF.

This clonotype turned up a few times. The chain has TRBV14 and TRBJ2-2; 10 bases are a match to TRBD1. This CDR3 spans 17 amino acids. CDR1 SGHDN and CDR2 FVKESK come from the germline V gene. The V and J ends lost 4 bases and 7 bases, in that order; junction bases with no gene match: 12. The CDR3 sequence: CASSRRQGTGAIGELFF. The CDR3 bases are TGTGCCAGCAGCCGTCGGCAGGGGACAGGGGCTATCGGGGAGCTGTTTTTT.

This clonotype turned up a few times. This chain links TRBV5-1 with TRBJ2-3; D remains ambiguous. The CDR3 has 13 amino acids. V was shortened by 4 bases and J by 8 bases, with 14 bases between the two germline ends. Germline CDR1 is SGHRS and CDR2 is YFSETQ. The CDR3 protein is CASSPDGDGTQYF. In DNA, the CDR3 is TGCGCCAGCAGCCCGGACGGAGATGGTACGCAGTATTTT.

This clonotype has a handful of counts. The CDR3 DNA follows: TGTGCCACTTCGGACAGGACGAATGAAAAACTGTTTTTT. Its protein product is CATSDRTNEKLFF. The chain couples TRBV5-6 to TRBJ1-4; 7 bases fit TRBD1. In germline, CDR1 is SGHDT, CDR2 YYEEEE. V lost 9 bases to trimming and J lost 5 bases; unmatched junction nucleotides: 7. The CDR3 totals 13 residues.

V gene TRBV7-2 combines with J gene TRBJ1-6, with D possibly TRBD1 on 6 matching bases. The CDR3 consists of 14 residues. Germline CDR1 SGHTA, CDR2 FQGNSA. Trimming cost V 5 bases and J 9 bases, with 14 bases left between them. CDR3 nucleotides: TGTGCCAGCAGCCTCACAGGGTACAGTTCACCCCTCCACTTT. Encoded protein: CASSLTGYSSPLHF.

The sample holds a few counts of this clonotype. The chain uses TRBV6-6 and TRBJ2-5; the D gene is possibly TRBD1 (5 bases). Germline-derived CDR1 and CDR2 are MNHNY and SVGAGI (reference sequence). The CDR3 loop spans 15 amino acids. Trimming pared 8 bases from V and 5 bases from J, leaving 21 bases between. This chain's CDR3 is CASGPRGSFGETQYF. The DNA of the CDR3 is TGTGCCAGCGGGCCTAGGGGCAGCTTTGGGGAGACCCAGTACTTC.

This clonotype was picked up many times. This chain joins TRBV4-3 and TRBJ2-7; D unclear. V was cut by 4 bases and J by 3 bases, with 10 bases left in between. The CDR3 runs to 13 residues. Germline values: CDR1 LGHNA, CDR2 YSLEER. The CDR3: CASSLPDGYEQYV. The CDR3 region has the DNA TGCGCCAGCAGCCTTCCGGACGGCTACGAGCAGTACGTC.

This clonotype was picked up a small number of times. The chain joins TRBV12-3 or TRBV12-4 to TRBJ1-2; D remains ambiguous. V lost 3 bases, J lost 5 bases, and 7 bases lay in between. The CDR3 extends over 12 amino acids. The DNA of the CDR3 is TGTGCCAGCAGTTTTGAGGGATATGGCTACACCTTC. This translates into CASSFEGYGYTF.